The rows below give T cell receptor beta chains drawn from one sample of a study of PD-1 blockade in classical Hodgkin lymphoma. Method: immunoSEQ multiplex PCR; TCRdb's copy keeps in-frame clones and lacks some. The sample lists around 37,000 clones; about 90% were seen once. Sequences were derived from CD4+ T cells from blood, sampled before the fourth cycle of nivolumab. All receptors come from a human donor with classical Hodgkin lymphoma. Both conserved end residues are part of each CDR3. A D gene is named only where the DNA matches it firmly.

j_gene	v_gene	d_gene	CDR3nt	CDR3aa
TRBJ1-1	TRBV19	TRBD1	TGTGCCAGTTTCCCGACAGGGAGGTTGGCCAAGAACACTGAAGCTTTCTTT	CASFPTGRLAKNTEAFF
TRBJ2-7	TRBV9	TRBD1	TGTGCCAGCAGCGATAGGACAGGGGGCGACGAGCAGTACTTC	CASSDRTGGDEQYF
TRBJ1-2	TRBV18	TRBD1	TGTGCCGGTTCCGACAGGGTAAACTATGGCTACACCTTC	CAGSDRVNYGYTF
TRBJ1-5	TRBV6-5	.	TGTGCCAGCAGTACGCATCGTGCCCAGCCCCAGCATTTT	CASSTHRAQPQHF
TRBJ1-4	TRBV9	.	TGTGCCAGCAGCTCCGGTGGGCAGCGGTGGGAAAAACTGTTTTTT	CASSSGGQRWEKLFF
TRBJ1-1	TRBV10-1	TRBD1	TGCGCCAGCAGTGAGCTGAGGGGGCCGAACACTGAAGCTTTCTTT	CASSELRGPNTEAFF
TRBJ2-6	TRBV27	.	TGTGCCAGCAGTCCTTGGCTTTCGAACTCTGGGGCCAACGTCCTGACTTTC	CASSPWLSNSGANVLTF
TRBJ1-2	TRBV29-1	.	TGCAGCGTTGAAGGGACAAATATTGGCTACACCTTC	CSVEGTNIGYTF
TRBJ2-4	TRBV5-5	.	TGTGCCAGCCACAGGCCCGGGGAAGCCAAAAACATTCAGTACTTC	CASHRPGEAKNIQYF
TRBJ1-2	TRBV28	.	TGTGCCAGCAGTCCCGACGATGGCTTAGGGGTAGGCTATGGCTACACCTTC	CASSPDDGLGVGYGYTF
TRBJ2-2	TRBV7-7	.	TGTGCTAGCAGCTTAGAAAGTACTAACACCGGGGAGCTGTTTTTT	CASSLESTNTGELFF
TRBJ2-5	TRBV12-5	.	TGTGCTAGTGGTTCCCAGGTGGAGACCCAGTACTTC	CASGSQVETQYF
TRBJ1-2	TRBV11-2	.	TGTGCCAGCAGCCCATCCTCGGTTAACTATGGCTACACCTTC	CASSPSSVNYGYTF